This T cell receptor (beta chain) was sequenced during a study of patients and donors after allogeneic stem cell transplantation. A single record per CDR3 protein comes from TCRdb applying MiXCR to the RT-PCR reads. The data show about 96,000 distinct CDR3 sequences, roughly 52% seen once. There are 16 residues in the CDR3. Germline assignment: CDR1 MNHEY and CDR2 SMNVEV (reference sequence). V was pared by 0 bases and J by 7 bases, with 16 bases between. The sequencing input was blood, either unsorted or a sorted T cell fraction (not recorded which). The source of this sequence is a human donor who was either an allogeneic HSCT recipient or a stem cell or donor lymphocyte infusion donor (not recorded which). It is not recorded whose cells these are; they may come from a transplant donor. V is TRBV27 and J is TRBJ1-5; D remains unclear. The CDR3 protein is CASSLSAPFSRQPQHF. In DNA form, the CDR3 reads TGTGCCAGCAGTTTATCAGCACCGTTCTCTCGCCAGCCCCAGCATTTT.